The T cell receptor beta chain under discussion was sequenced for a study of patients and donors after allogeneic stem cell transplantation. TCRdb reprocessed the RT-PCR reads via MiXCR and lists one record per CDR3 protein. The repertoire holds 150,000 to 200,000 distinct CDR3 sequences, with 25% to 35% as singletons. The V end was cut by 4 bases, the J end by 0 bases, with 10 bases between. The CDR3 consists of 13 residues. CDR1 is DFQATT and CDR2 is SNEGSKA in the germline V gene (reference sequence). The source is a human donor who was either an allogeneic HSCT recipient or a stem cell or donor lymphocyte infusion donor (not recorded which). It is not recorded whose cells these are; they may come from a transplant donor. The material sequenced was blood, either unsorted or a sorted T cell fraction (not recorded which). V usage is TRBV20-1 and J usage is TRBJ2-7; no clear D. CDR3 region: CSATGRSSYEQYF. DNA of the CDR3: TGCAGTGCTACTGGACGGAGCTCCTACGAGCAGTACTTC.